This record concerns one TCR beta chain sequence. Its antigen is still unknown. Deletions cut 3 bases from V and 5 bases from J, with 8 bases between. This CDR3 spans 13 amino acids. Germline CDR1 reads SGHTA; CDR2 reads FQGNSA. Sequencing was performed with immunoSEQ multiplex PCR; in TCRdb, only in-frame clones are kept and a portion is missing. The repertoire holds roughly 40,000 clones, with about 89% as singletons. Relapse was seen in all patients after autologous stem cell transplantation, and brentuximab vedotin exposure was variable. The sample comes from a study of PD-1 blockade in classical Hodgkin lymphoma. Background on the study: On a schedule of every 2 weeks, patients received nivolumab 3 mg/kg intravenously. The study's findings and limits: The authors have not defined what causes the repertoire differences, possibly disease activity or prior therapy.

The sequencing used peripheral blood mononuclear cells (PBMCs), collected at baseline. The chain is built from TRBV7-2 and TRBJ2-1, with D tentatively TRBD2 (5 bases). The sequence was collected from a human donor with classical Hodgkin lymphoma. In DNA, the CDR3 is TGTGCCAGCAGCTTGGACTTCCACAATGAGCAGTTCTTC. Translation gives CASSLDFHNEQFF.